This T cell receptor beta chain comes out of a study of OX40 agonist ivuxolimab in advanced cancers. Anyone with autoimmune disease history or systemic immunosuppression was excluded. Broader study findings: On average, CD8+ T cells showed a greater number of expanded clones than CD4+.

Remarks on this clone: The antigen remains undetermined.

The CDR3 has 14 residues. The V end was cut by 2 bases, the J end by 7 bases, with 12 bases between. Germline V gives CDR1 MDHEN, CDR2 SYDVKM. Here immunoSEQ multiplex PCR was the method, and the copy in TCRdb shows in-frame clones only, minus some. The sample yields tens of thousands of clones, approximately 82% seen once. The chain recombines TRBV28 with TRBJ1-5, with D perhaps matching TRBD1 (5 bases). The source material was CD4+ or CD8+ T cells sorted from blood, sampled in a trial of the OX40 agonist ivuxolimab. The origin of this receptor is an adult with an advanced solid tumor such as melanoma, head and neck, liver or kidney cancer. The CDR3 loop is CASSLGHRGQPQHF. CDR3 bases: TGTGCCAGCAGTTTAGGCCATAGGGGACAGCCCCAGCATTTT.